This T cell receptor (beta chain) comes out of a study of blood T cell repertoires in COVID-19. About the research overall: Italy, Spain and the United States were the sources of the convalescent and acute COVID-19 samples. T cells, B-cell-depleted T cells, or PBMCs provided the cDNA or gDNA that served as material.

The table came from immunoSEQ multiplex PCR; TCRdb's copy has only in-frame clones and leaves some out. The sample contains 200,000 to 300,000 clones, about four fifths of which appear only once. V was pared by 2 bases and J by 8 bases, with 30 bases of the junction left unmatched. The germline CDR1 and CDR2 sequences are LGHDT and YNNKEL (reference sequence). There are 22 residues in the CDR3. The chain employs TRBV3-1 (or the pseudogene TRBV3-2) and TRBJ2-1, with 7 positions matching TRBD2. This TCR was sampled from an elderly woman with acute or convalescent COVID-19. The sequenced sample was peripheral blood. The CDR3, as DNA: TGTGCCAGCAGCCAAAGTCGGCGGAACGGGGGAGGGAGGTTGGGTGGAGGTTATGAGCAGTTCTTC. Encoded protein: CASSQSRRNGGGRLGGGYEQFF.